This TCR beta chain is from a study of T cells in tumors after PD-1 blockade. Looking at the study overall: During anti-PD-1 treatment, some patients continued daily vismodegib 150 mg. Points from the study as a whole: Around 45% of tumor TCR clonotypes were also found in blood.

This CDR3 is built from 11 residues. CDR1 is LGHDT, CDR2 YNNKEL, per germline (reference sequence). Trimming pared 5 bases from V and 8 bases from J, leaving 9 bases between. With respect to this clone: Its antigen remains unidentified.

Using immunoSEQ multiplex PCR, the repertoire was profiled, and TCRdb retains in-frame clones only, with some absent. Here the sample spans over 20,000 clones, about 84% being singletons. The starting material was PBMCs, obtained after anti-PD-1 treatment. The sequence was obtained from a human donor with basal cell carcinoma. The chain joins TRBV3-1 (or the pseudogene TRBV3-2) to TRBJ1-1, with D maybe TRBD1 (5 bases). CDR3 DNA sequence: TGTGCCAGCAGCGATAGGGGCGAAGCTTTCTTT. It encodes CASSDRGEAFF.